This T cell receptor beta chain was observed in a study of blood T cells in healthy people across ages. General study findings and limits: Long-lived donors had more naive CD4+ cells and higher diversity than aged donors.

Alongside a J-beta primer mix, a sample-barcoded 5' primer served in a second PCR lasting about 6 to 12 cycles. The template-switch adaptor, which had 12 random nucleotides, put a tag on each cDNA molecule. TCRdb reprocessed the 5' RACE reads via MiXCR and lists one record per CDR3 protein. The data contain fewer than 950,000 distinct CDR3 sequences, less than 70% of them singletons. Germline V gives CDR1 SNHLY, CDR2 FYNNEI. V was shortened by 7 bases and J by 7 bases, with 10 bases between the two germline ends. CDR3 length: 11 residues. This clonotype showed up many times. Its antigen is still unknown.

The J gene is TRBJ1-2, the V gene TRBV2, with a weak D call TRBD1 (5 bases). The clonotype comes from a man older than 75 in good health. The sample was blood. CDR3 bases: TGTGCCAGCACGGGGCGTAGTGGCTACACCTTC. Translation: CASTGRSGYTF.